Below, 12 T cell receptor beta chains from the same sample are listed, as sequenced in a study of T cell responses to AZD1222 COVID-19 vaccine. Using immunoSEQ multiplex PCR, the repertoire was profiled, and TCRdb retains in-frame clones only, with some absent. The sample carries roughly 100,000 clones, around 76% recorded once. Source: peripheral blood, taken on day 0 of AZD1222 vaccination. These TCRs come from an adult in good health.

The chain uses TRBV6-5 and TRBJ1-1; no reliable D call. The CDR3 is 11 residues long. CDR1 is MNHEY and CDR2 is SVGAGI in the germline V gene. Trimming took 2 bases from V and 8 from J, leaving 6 bases between them. This chain's CDR3 is CASSYAAEAFF. The CDR3 nucleotides read TGTGCCAGCAGTTACGCAGCAGAAGCTTTCTTT.

V and J are TRBV18 and TRBJ2-5, with 9 bases matching TRBD1. V shed 3 bases, J shed 4 bases, and the junction held 6 bases outside the gene matches. CDR3 length: 15 residues. Germline V gives CDR1 KGHSH, CDR2 LQKENI. Here the CDR3 DNA reads TGTGCCAGCTCACCTTGGACAGGGGTCCCAGAGACCCAGTACTTC. Its protein product is CASSPWTGVPETQYF.

CDR3 DNA sequence: TGCGCCAGCAGCCGAGGTACGACGGAAGCTTTCTTT. The encoded protein is CASSRGTTEAFF. The J gene is TRBJ1-1, the V gene TRBV4-3; D remains ambiguous. Germline CDR1 is LGHNA and CDR2 is YSLEER. V dropped 4 bases and J dropped 8 bases, with 11 bases sitting between them. The CDR3 sequence is 12 residues long.

This chain links TRBV6-2 or TRBV6-3 with TRBJ2-1, with 12 bases fitting TRBD2. The V gene end was trimmed by 6 bases and the J gene end by 4 bases; junction bases not matched to a gene: 22. This CDR3 has 21 amino acids. Germline lookup yields CDR1 MNHEY and CDR2 SVGEGT. CDR3 DNA: TGTGCCAGCAGCTCTTCCTATTACCCTAGCGGGGGGGCCCAACCTTACAATGAGCAGTTCTTC. Residues: CASSSSYYPSGGAQPYNEQFF.

The chain couples TRBV3-1 (or the pseudogene TRBV3-2) to TRBJ2-7; unclear D gene. The CDR3 sequence is 11 residues long. Trimming removed 2 bases from V and 3 bases from J, with 2 bases in between. Germline CDR1 and CDR2: LGHDT and YNNKEL (reference sequence). The DNA of the CDR3 is TGTGCCAGCAGCCAAAACTACGAGCAGTACTTC. Its protein product is CASSQNYEQYF.

This clone has a count of ten or more. The CDR3 nucleotides read TGTGCCAGCAGCCTCCACGACAACTATGGCTACACCTTC. The encoded protein is CASSLHDNYGYTF. The V gene is TRBV3-1 (or the pseudogene TRBV3-2), the J gene TRBJ1-2, with D unresolved. V lost 4 bases and J lost 2, with 8 bases in between. Germline values: CDR1 LGHDT, CDR2 YNNKEL (reference sequence). CDR3 length: 13 amino acids.

The chain links TRBV5-6 to TRBJ1-6; weak D call: TRBD1 (5 bases). Trimming stripped 1 base from V and 1 base from J, with 6 bases between. The CDR3 covers 15 residues. Looked up from germline, CDR1 is SGHDT and CDR2 is YYEEEE. The DNA for the CDR3 is TGTGCCAGCAGCTTGCCAGGGTCCTATAATTCACCCCTCCACTTT. Translation: CASSLPGSYNSPLHF.

The chain joins TRBV6-2 or TRBV6-3 to TRBJ1-2; no reliable D call. Germline-derived CDR1 and CDR2 are MNHEY and SVGEGT. This CDR3 comprises 13 residues. The ends were cut back, 3 bases at V and 4 bases at J, with 9 bases in the middle. The CDR3 reads CASSYREGYGYTF. CDR3 nucleotide sequence: TGTGCCAGCAGTTATCGGGAGGGCTATGGCTACACCTTC.

CDR3 residues: CASSLLGANNEQFF. In DNA, the CDR3 is TGTGCCAGCAGTTTATTGGGAGCCAACAATGAGCAGTTCTTC. The gene calls are TRBV27 and TRBJ2-1; possible D gene TRBD2, 5 bases. The CDR3 spans 14 residues. In germline, CDR1 is MNHEY, CDR2 SMNVEV (reference sequence). Trimming left V 1 base short and J 5 bases short, with 9 bases between.

The V call is TRBV29-1, the J call TRBJ1-2, with 7 bases lining up with TRBD1. Per the germline V gene, CDR1 is SQVTM and CDR2 is ANQGSEA. This CDR3 spans 13 amino acids. The V and J ends lost 5 bases and 3 bases, in that order; junction bases with no gene match: 6. CDR3 residues: CSVRGQGDYGYTF. The CDR3 DNA reads TGCAGCGTTCGGGGGCAGGGGGACTATGGCTACACCTTC.

The V gene is TRBV7-9, the J gene TRBJ1-2; unclear D gene. The ends were cut back, 3 bases at V and 5 bases at J, with 7 bases in the middle. The CDR3 length is 12 residues. CDR1 and CDR2 from the germline V gene are SEHNR and FQNEAQ (reference sequence). CDR3 DNA: TGTGCCAGCAGCTTGGCATCATATGGCTACACCTTC. The encoded protein is CASSLASYGYTF. The whole variable domain, filled in from reference TRBV7-9 and TRBJ1-2, reads DTGVSQNPRHKITKRGQNVTFRCDPISEHNRLYWYRQTLGQGPEFLTYFQNEAQLEKSRLLSDRFSAERPKGSFSTLEIQRTEQGDSAMYLCASSLASYGYTFGSGTRLTVV.

The sample holds a few counts of this clone. The rearrangement joins TRBV10-1 to TRBJ2-7; D is undetermined. CDR1 and CDR2 (germline): WNHNN, SYGVQD (reference sequence). The CDR3 is 13 residues long. V lost 5 bases and J 2 bases, leaving 10 bases between the germline ends. CDR3 sequence: CASSIGFAYEQYF. CDR3 in DNA: TGCGCCAGCAGTATTGGGTTCGCCTACGAGCAGTACTTC.